A selection of T cell receptor beta chains follows, all from one sample in a study of blood T cell repertoires in COVID-19. The repertoire was sequenced with immunoSEQ multiplex PCR; TCRdb's copy has only in-frame clones and lacks some. Among about 180,000 clones listed, approximately 88% were seen once. Sequences were obtained from peripheral blood. The receptors stem from a woman between 40 and 50 years old with COVID-19, enrolled during active disease. Each CDR3 is given with its conserved first and last residue. D genes are given only for firm matches. Expanded clones get a size class; other rows say once, few or many, or leave the size out.

j_gene | abundance | v_gene | len | d_gene | CDR3nt | CDR3aa
TRBJ2-7 | . | TRBV5-1 | 18 | TRBD2 | TGCGCCAGCAGCCCTTCCGGGACTAGCGGGGGGCCCTCCTACGAGCAGTACTTC | CASSPSGTSGGPSYEQYF
TRBJ2-7 | . | TRBV5-6 | 13 | . | TGTGCCAGCAGCCCCGGGGACTCCTACGAGCAGTACTTC | CASSPGDSYEQYF
TRBJ1-4 | . | TRBV7-8 | 20 | TRBD1 | TGTGCCAGCAGCTTAGCGGGGAGGACAGGGGAACGAACAACTAATGAAAAACTGTTTTTT | CASSLAGRTGERTTNEKLFF
TRBJ2-4 | . | TRBV7-9 | 16 | . | TGTGCCAGCAGCTTAGACGGCCCGGAGGTCAAAAACATTCAGTACTTC | CASSLDGPEVKNIQYF
TRBJ2-2 | . | TRBV5-1 | 14 | . | TGCGCCAGCGCTTATGGGGCAGGGTCCGAGGAGCTGTTTTTT | CASAYGAGSEELFF
TRBJ2-5 | . | TRBV7-3 | 15 | . | TGTGCCAGCAGCTCCCCGGAGGACCCCGGGGAGACCCAGTACTTC | CASSSPEDPGETQYF
TRBJ1-5 | . | TRBV15 | 15 | TRBD1 | TGTGCCACCAGCAGAGATTTTGGGACAGCTCAGCCCCAGCATTTT | CATSRDFGTAQPQHF
TRBJ1-5 | . | TRBV7-8 | 15 | TRBD1 | TGTGCCAGCAGCTCCGGCGGACAGGGGAATCAGCCCCAGCATTTT | CASSSGGQGNQPQHF
TRBJ2-2 | . | TRBV3-1/TRBV3-2 | 13 | . | TGTGCCAGCAGCCAAGATACGGCCGGGGAGCTGTTTTTT | CASSQDTAGELFF
TRBJ2-5 | . | TRBV18 | 14 | . | TGTGCCAGCTCACCAATGGGGGGTCAAGAGACCCAGTACTTC | CASSPMGGQETQYF
TRBJ2-2 | few | TRBV10-1 | 14 | . | TGCGCCAGCAGTGATCCGGGGGACACCGGGGAGCTGTTTTTT | CASSDPGDTGELFF
TRBJ2-1 | . | TRBV15 | 16 | TRBD1 | TGTGCCACCAGCAGAGTTACAGGGGGCACGTACAATGAGCAGTTCTTC | CATSRVTGGTYNEQFF
TRBJ1-2 | . | TRBV5-1 | 15 | . | TGCGCCAGCAGCTTGGGAGGGGGTAATGACTATGGCTACACCTTC | CASSLGGGNDYGYTF
TRBJ2-2 | . | TRBV5-1 | 14 | . | TGCGCCAGCAGCTCCACGACAGGCCCCGGGGAGCTGTTTTTT | CASSSTTGPGELFF
TRBJ1-1 | . | TRBV2 | 14 | . | TGTGCCAGCATCGTTGGCTCTTTGAACACTGAAGCTTTCTTT | CASIVGSLNTEAFF
TRBJ2-7 | . | TRBV4-1 | 13 | . | TGCGCCAGCAGCCAAGAGTACGGCTACGAGCAGTACTTC | CASSQEYGYEQYF
TRBJ2-3 | . | TRBV10-3 | 13 | . | TGTGCCATCAGGGACTCAGGGGCAGATACGCAGTATTTT | CAIRDSGADTQYF
TRBJ2-2 | . | TRBV7-3 | 14 | . | TGTGCCAGCAGCTTCGACATATTTTCCGGGGAGCTGTTTTTT | CASSFDIFSGELFF
TRBJ2-7 | . | TRBV4-2 | 15 | TRBD1 | TGTGCCAGCAGCCAAGCGGGACAGGGCGACTACGAGCAGTACTTC | CASSQAGQGDYEQYF
TRBJ1-4 | . | TRBV5-6 | 16 | TRBD1 | TGTGCCAGCAGCCTCACTCGACAGGGAGTCCTTCGAAAACTGTTTTTT | CASSLTRQGVLRKLFF
TRBJ2-1 | . | TRBV7-2 | 18 | TRBD1 | TGTGCCAGCAGCTCCCTAGGGACAGGGACCCTTTCCTACAATGAGCAGTTCTTC | CASSSLGTGTLSYNEQFF
TRBJ1-2 | few | TRBV6-5 | 14 | . | TGTGCCAGCAGGACACAGGGACGGTCCTATGGCTACACCTTC | CASRTQGRSYGYTF
TRBJ2-1 | . | TRBV7-9 | 15 | TRBD2 | TGTGCCAGCAGCCCTCTAGCGGCCCTACAAAATGAGCAGTTCTTC | CASSPLAALQNEQFF
TRBJ2-7 | . | TRBV7-9 | 16 | TRBD2 | TGTGCCAGCAGAAAGTACCCCAGACTAGCGGGCCCACCGCAGTACTTC | CASRKYPRLAGPPQYF
TRBJ2-1 | . | TRBV15 | 14 | . | TGTGCCACCAGCAGAGAGGGTGTAATCGGAGGGCAGTTCTTC | CATSREGVIGGQFF
TRBJ1-2 | . | TRBV15 | 11 | . | TGTGCCACCAGCAGAGGGAGCGGCTACACCTTC | CATSRGSGYTF
TRBJ2-5 | few | TRBV15 | 15 | . | TGTGCCACCAGCAGCCCCGGGACTGCTTTAGAAACCCAGTACTTC | CATSSPGTALETQYF
TRBJ2-2 | . | TRBV7-9 | 15 | TRBD1 | TGTGCCAGCAGCCATCATCAGGGGGCGGTCGGGGAGCTGTTTTTT | CASSHHQGAVGELFF
TRBJ1-1 | . | TRBV5-3 | 13 | TRBD1 | TGTGCCAGAAGCTCATACAGGGGCACTGAAGCTTTCTTT | CARSSYRGTEAFF
TRBJ2-3 | . | TRBV9 | 16 | TRBD2 | TGTGCCAGCAGCCCTAGCGGGAGGGCAGGCACAGATACGCAGTATTTT | CASSPSGRAGTDTQYF
TRBJ1-1 | . | TRBV4-1 | 14 | TRBD1 | TGCGCCAGCCAGACAGGGGTTTTGAACACTGAAGCTTTCTTT | CASQTGVLNTEAFF
TRBJ2-6 | . | TRBV11-3 | 14 | . | TGTGCCAGCAGCCCGACAGCTGGGGCCAACGTCCTGACTTTC | CASSPTAGANVLTF
TRBJ1-4 | . | TRBV6-6 | 13 | . | TGTGCCAGCAGACAGGACGGAAATGAAAAACTGTTTTTT | CASRQDGNEKLFF
TRBJ2-1 | . | TRBV14 | 15 | TRBD2 | TGTGCCAGCAGCCAAGTCAGACTAGCGGGAGTACGTAGGTTCTTC | CASSQVRLAGVRRFF
TRBJ2-5 | . | TRBV19 | 16 | TRBD1 | TGTGCCAGTAGTAGGCGACAGGGAACGGACCAAGAGACCCAGTACTTC | CASSRRQGTDQETQYF
TRBJ2-6 | few | TRBV13 | 14 | TRBD1 | TGTGCCAGCAGCTCCGACAGGGCGGCCAACGTCCTGACTTTC | CASSSDRAANVLTF
TRBJ2-7 | . | TRBV5-4 | 15 | TRBD2 | TGTGCCAGCAGCGAAGGACTAGCGGGAGACTACGAGCAGTACTTC | CASSEGLAGDYEQYF
TRBJ2-7 | . | TRBV3-1/TRBV3-2 | 16 | . | TGTGCCAGCAGCCAAGAAACGCGGGGTTACTCCTACGAGCAGTACTTC | CASSQETRGYSYEQYF
TRBJ1-1 | . | TRBV12-3/TRBV12-4 | 12 | TRBD1 | TGTGCCAGCAGACTGGGACAGGTTGAAGCTTTCTTT | CASRLGQVEAFF
TRBJ1-2 | . | TRBV27 | 12 | . | TGTGCCAGCAGGTCAGGGGTTGATGGCTACACCTTC | CASRSGVDGYTF
TRBJ2-5 | . | TRBV7-9 | 14 | . | TGTGCCAGCAGCTTCTTTGGACTGCGAGAGACCCAGTACTTC | CASSFFGLRETQYF
TRBJ1-4 | . | TRBV5-1 | 14 | . | TGCGCCAGCAGCCTCCAGGGGAGGGAAGAAAAACTGTTTTTT | CASSLQGREEKLFF